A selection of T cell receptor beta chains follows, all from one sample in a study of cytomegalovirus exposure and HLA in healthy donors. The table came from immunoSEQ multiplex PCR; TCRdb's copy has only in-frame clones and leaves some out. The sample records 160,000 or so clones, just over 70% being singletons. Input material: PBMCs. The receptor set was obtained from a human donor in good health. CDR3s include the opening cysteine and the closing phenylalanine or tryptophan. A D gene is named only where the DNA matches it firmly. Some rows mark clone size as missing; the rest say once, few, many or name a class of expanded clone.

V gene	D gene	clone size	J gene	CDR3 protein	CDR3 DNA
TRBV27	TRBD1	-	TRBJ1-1	CASSRQGRGTEAFF	TGTGCCAGCAGTAGACAGGGGAGGGGCACTGAAGCTTTCTTT
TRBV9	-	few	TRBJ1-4	CASSGKAANEKLFF	TGTGCCAGCAGCGGAAAAGCAGCGAATGAAAAACTGTTTTTT
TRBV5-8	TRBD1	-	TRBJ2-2	CASSWTGLLSNTGELFF	TGTGCCAGCAGCTGGACAGGGCTTCTCTCGAACACCGGGGAGCTGTTTTTT
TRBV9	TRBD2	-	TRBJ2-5	CASSVGTSGVETQYF	TGTGCCAGCAGCGTAGGGACTAGCGGGGTAGAGACCCAGTACTTC
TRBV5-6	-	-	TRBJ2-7	CASSLPTTEQYF	TGTGCCAGCAGCTTGCCCACTACAGAGCAGTACTTC
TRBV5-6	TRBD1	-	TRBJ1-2	CASSLEPGGGNGYTF	TGTGCCAGCAGCTTGGAGCCAGGGGGAGGAAATGGCTACACCTTC
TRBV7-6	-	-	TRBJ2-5	CASSPSGNQETQYF	TGTGCCAGCAGCCCCTCGGGGAACCAAGAGACCCAGTACTTC
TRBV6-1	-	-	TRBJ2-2	CASSGSLGGGELFF	TGTGCCAGCAGTGGGAGCCTAGGTGGCGGGGAGCTGTTTTTT
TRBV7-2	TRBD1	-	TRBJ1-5	CASGQGGNQPQHF	TGTGCCAGCGGCCAGGGGGGCAATCAGCCCCAGCATTTT
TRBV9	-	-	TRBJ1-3	CASSPWSSGNTIYF	TGTGCCAGCAGCCCTTGGAGTTCTGGAAACACCATATATTTT
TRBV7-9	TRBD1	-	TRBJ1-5	CSSGQDNQPQHF	TGTTCCAGCGGACAGGACAATCAGCCCCAGCATTTT
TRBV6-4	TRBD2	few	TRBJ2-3	CASSASGGTDTQYF	TGTGCCAGCAGTGCTAGCGGGGGAACAGATACGCAGTATTTT
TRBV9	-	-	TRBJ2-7	CASSVDGVEQYF	TGTGCCAGCAGCGTAGACGGAGTCGAGCAGTACTTC
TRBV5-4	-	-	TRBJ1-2	CASSVPGGRNGYTF	TGTGCCAGCAGCGTCCCGGGGGGCCGGAATGGCTACACCTTC
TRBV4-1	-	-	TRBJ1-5	CASSHPEGKYQPQHF	TGCGCCAGCAGCCACCCCGAGGGAAAGTATCAGCCCCAGCATTTT
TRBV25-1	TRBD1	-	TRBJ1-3	CASSDPTGSGNTIYF	TGTGCCAGCAGTGACCCGACAGGGTCAGGAAACACCATATATTTT
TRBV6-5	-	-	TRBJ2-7	CASSRGSGLYEQYF	TGTGCCAGCAGCCGAGGGAGTGGGCTCTACGAGCAGTACTTC
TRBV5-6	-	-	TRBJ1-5	CASSFSGLDQPQHF	TGTGCCAGCAGCTTCTCGGGGTTGGATCAGCCCCAGCATTTT
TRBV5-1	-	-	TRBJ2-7	CASSLDSFPYEQYF	TGCGCCAGCAGCTTGGACAGCTTCCCCTACGAGCAGTACTTC
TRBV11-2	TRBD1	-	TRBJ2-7	CASSLGQTYEQYF	TGTGCCAGCAGCTTGGGACAGACCTACGAGCAGTACTTC
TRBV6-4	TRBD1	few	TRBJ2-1	CASSDRTGGGDEQFF	TGTGCCAGCAGTGACCGGACAGGGGGAGGGGATGAGCAGTTCTTC
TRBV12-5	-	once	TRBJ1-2	CASGLVLGQGLDGYTF	TGTGCTAGTGGTTTGGTACTCGGCCAGGGGTTGGATGGCTACACCTTC
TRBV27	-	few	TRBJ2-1	CASSREGSYFNEQFF	TGTGCCAGCAGTCGGGAAGGTTCCTATTTCAATGAGCAGTTCTTC
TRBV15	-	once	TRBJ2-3	CATSINRGSTDTQYF	TGTGCCACCAGCATCAATAGGGGGAGCACAGATACGCAGTATTTT
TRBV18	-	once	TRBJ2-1	CASSPLAHNEQFF	TGTGCCAGCTCACCATTGGCCCACAATGAGCAGTTCTTC
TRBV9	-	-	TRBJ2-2	CASSVGTVGELFF	TGTGCCAGCAGCGTAGGGACAGTCGGGGAGCTGTTTTTT
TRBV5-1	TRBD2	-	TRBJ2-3	CASSFGLEVDTQYF	TGCGCCAGCAGCTTCGGACTAGAGGTGGATACGCAGTATTTT
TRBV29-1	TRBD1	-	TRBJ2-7	CSVGGQPSYEQYF	TGCAGCGTTGGGGGACAGCCCTCCTACGAGCAGTACTTC
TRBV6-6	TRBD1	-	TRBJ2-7	CASRPLGQEFYEQYF	TGTGCCAGCAGGCCCCTCGGACAGGAGTTCTACGAGCAGTACTTC
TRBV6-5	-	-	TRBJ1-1	CASGGEHYTEAFF	TGTGCCAGCGGGGGGGAGCACTACACTGAAGCTTTCTTT
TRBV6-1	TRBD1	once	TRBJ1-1	CASKATGTGNTEAFF	TGTGCCAGCAAGGCAACCGGGACAGGGAACACTGAAGCTTTCTTT
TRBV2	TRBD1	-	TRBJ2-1	CASMARRDRGDNEQFF	TGTGCCAGCATGGCCCGCCGGGACAGGGGTGACAATGAGCAGTTCTTC
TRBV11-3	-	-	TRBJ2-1	CASSFGGARNEQFF	TGTGCCAGCAGCTTTGGAGGAGCTAGGAATGAGCAGTTCTTC
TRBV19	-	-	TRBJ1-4	CATTRRLTPRGEKLFF	TGTGCCACTACCCGCCGCCTAACGCCGCGCGGAGAAAAACTGTTTTTT
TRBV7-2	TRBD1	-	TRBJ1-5	CASSYDRGRDQPQHF	TGTGCCAGCAGCTACGACAGGGGAAGGGATCAGCCCCAGCATTTT
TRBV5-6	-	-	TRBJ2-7	CASSFDTYEQYF	TGTGCCAGCAGCTTTGACACCTACGAGCAGTACTTC
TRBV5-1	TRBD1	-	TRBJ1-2	CASSLGDRVYGYTF	TGCGCCAGCAGCTTGGGGGACAGGGTCTATGGCTACACCTTC
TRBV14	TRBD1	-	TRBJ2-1	CASSPMGRGWNEQFF	TGTGCCAGCAGCCCCATGGGCAGGGGGTGGAATGAGCAGTTCTTC
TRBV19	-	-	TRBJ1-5	CASSYDRSRPQHF	TGTGCCAGTAGTTATGACAGGTCGCGGCCCCAGCATTTT
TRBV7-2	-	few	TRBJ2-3	CASSLGVGWSVSTDTQYF	TGTGCCAGCAGCTTAGGAGTTGGGTGGAGTGTGAGCACAGATACGCAGTATTTT